A single T cell receptor beta chain is shown here with its context. Its specificity is unknown. The same CDR3 is also encoded by other DNA sequences in this sample. Healthy bone marrow donors made up the cohort. The PCR ran on 60 Vbeta and 13 Jbeta primers. Assay: immunoSEQ multiplex PCR; the TCRdb copy retains only in-frame clones and omits some. Of about 210,000 clones in the sample, about 81% were seen once. This sample was included in a study of cytomegalovirus exposure and HLA in healthy donors. The wider study: An early data release held around 80 million unique TCRs from HLA-typed donors.

Per germline, CDR1 LNHDA and CDR2 SQIVND (reference sequence). The CDR3 is 13 amino acids. V was shortened by 1 base and J by 4 bases, with 5 bases between the two germline ends. Broader study findings: Highest at DRB1 and lowest at HLA-C, TCR association rates differed among HLA loci in a later analysis. With further analysis later on, most CMV-associated TCR beta chains appeared HLA-restricted.

This clonotype was sampled from a man in his forties in good health and CMV-seropositive. The specimen was PBMCs. This sequence joins TRBV19 and TRBJ1-5; D gene ambiguous. The CDR3 DNA sequence: TGTGCCAGTAGTATAGGGCCGAATCAGCCCCAGCATTTT. Translated, it gives CASSIGPNQPQHF.